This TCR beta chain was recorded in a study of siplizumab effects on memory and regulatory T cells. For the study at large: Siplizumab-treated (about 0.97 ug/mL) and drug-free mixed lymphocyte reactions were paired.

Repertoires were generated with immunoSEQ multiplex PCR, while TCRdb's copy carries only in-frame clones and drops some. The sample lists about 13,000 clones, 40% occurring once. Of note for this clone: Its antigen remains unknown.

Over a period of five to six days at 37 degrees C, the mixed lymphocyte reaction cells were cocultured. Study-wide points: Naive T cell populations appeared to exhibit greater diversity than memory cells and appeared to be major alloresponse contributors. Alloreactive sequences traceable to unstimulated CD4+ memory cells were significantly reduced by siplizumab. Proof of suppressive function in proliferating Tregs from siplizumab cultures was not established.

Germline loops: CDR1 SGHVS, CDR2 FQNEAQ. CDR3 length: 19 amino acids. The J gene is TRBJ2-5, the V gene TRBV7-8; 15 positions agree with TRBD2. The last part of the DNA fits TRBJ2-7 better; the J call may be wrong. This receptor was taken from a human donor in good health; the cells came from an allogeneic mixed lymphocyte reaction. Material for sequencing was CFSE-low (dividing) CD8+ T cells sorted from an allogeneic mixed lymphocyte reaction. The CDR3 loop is CASSSAPGLAGGSSYEQYF. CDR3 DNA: TGTGCCAGCAGCTCTGCCCCGGGACTAGCGGGAGGAAGCTCCTACGAGCAGTACTTC.